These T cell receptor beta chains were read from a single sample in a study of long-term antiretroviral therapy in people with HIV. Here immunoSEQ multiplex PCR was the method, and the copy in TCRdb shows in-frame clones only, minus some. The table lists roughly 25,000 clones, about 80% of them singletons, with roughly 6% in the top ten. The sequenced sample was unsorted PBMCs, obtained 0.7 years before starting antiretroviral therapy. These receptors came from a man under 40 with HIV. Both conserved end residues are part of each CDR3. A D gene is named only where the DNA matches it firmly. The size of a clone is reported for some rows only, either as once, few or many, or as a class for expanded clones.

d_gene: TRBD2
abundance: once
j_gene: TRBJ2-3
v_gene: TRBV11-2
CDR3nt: TGTGCCAGCAGCTTAGATGTCAGGCTAGCGGGAGCAGATACGCAGTATTTT
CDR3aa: CASSLDVRLAGADTQYF

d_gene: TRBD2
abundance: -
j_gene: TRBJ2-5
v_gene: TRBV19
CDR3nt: TGTGCCAGTAAGACTAGCGGGAGCCAAGTGAAGGGTGAGACCCAGTACTTC
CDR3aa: CASKTSGSQVKGETQYF

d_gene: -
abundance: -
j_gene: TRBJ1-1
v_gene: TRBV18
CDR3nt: TGTGCCAGCTCAACGGACTCGACCTACACTGAAGCTTTCTTT
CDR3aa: CASSTDSTYTEAFF

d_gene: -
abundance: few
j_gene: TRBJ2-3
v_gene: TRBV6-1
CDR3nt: TGTTCTGGGGGGACAGAGACAGGATTTGCAGATACGCAGTATTTT
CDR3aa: CSGGTETGFADTQYF

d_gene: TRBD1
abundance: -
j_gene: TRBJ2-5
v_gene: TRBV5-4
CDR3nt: TGTGCCAGCAGCCCGGGACAGCAAGAGACCCAGTACTTC
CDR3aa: CASSPGQQETQYF

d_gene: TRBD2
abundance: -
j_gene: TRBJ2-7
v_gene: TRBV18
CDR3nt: TGTGCCAGCTCACTCTTAGCGGGGGGGAGCTACGAGCAGTACTTC
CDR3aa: CASSLLAGGSYEQYF

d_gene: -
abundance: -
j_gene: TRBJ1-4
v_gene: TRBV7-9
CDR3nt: TGTGCCAGCAGCCTAGTAGGTGAAAAACTGTTTTTT
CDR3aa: CASSLVGEKLFF

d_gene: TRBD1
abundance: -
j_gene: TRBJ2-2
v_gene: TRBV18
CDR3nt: TGTGCCAGCTCACCTGAGACAGGGGTCACCGGGGAGCTGTTTTTT
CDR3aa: CASSPETGVTGELFF

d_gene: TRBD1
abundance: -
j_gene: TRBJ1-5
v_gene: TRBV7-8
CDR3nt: TGTGCCAGCAGCCCACGACAGGGTCAGCCCCAGCATTTT
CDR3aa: CASSPRQGQPQHF

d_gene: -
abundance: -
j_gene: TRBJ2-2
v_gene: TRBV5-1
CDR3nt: TGCGCCAGCAGCTTGGCTGGGGGTAGCGGAAACACCGGGGAGCTGTTTTTT
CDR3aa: CASSLAGGSGNTGELFF

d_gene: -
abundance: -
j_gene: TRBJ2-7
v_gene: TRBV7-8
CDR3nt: TGTGCCAGCAGCTTAGGGGACCGAACCTACGAGCAGTACTTC
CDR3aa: CASSLGDRTYEQYF

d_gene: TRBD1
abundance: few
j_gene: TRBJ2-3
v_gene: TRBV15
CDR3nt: TGTGCCACCAGCAGAGGCAGGGGGCAAACAGATACGCAGTATTTT
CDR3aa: CATSRGRGQTDTQYF

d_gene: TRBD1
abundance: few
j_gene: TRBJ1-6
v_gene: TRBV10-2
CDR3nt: TGCGCCAGCAGTGAGTGGGATGACAGGGTAACCTATAATTCACCCCTCCACTTT
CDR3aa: CASSEWDDRVTYNSPLHF

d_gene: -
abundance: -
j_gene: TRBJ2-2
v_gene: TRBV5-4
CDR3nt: TGTGCCAGCAGCTTGGACGTCAGGGGAAGGTCCGGGGAGCTGTTTTTT
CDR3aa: CASSLDVRGRSGELFF

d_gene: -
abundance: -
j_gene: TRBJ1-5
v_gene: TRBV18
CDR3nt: TGTGCCAGCTCACCGAAGGATCGGCTCGATCAGCCCCAGCATTTT
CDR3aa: CASSPKDRLDQPQHF

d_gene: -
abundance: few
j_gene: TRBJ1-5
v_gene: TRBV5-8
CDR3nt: TGTGCCAGCGCAGGGTTCGGCAATCAGCCCCAGCATTTT
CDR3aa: CASAGFGNQPQHF

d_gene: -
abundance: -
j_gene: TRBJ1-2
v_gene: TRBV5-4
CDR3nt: TGTGCCAGCAGCCCCCATGGCGGGGGGAACTATGGCTACACCTTC
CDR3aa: CASSPHGGGNYGYTF

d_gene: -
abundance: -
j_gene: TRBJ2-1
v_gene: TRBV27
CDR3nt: TGTGCCAGCAGTTTCGGATTAGCGGTGAATGAGCAGTTCTTC
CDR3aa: CASSFGLAVNEQFF

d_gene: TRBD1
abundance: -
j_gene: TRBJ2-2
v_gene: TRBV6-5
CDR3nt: TGTGCCAGCAAAGCAGGGGGCAACACCGGGGAGCTGTTTTTT
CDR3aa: CASKAGGNTGELFF

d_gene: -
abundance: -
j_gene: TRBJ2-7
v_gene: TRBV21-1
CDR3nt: TGTGCCAGCAGCAAAGGAGGAAGTGGGGACAGGGAGCTTTACGAGCAGTACTTC
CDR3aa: CASSKGGSGDRELYEQYF

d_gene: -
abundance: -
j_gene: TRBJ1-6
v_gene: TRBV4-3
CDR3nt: TGCGCCAGCAGCCAAGATTCGGGGGACTCACCCCTCCACTTT
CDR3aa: CASSQDSGDSPLHF

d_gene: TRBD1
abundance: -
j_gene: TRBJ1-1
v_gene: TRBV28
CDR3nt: TGTGCCAGCAGTTTATGGACAGGGTATACGCGCGGTTTCTTT
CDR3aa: CASSLWTGYTRGFF

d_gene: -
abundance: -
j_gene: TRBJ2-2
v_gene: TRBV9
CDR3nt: TGTGCCAGCAGCGTCCCCCCGGAGGGTAACACCGGGGAGCTGTTTTTT
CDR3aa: CASSVPPEGNTGELFF

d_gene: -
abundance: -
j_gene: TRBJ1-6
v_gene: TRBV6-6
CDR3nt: TGTGCCAGCGGCGGGGACAACTATAATTCACCCCTCCACTTT
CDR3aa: CASGGDNYNSPLHF

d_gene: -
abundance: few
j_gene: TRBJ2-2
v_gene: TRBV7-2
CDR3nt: TGTGCCAGCAGCTCTAGCAGAATCACCGGGGAGCTGTTTTTT
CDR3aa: CASSSSRITGELFF

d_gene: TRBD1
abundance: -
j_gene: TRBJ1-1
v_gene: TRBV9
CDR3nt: TGTGCCAGCAGCGCCGGACAGGGTAGCACTGAAGCTTTCTTT
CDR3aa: CASSAGQGSTEAFF

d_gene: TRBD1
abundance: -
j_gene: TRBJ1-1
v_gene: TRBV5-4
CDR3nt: TGTGCCAGCAGCCGGGACAGGGAGAGTAACACTGAAGCTTTCTTT
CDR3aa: CASSRDRESNTEAFF

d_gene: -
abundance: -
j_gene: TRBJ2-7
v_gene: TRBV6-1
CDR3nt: TGTGCCAGCAGTGAAAACCTAGTTCTTTGGGCGGCTACCTACGAGCAGTACTTC
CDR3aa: CASSENLVLWAATYEQYF

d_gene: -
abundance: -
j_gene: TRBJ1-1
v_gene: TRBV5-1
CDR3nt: TGCGCCAGCAGCTCACCAACACAAATGACAGCCACCTTT
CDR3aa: CASSSPTQMTATF

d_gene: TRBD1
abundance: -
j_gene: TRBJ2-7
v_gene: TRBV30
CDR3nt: TGTGCCTGGAAACAGGGGACCTACGAGCAGTACTTC
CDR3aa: CAWKQGTYEQYF

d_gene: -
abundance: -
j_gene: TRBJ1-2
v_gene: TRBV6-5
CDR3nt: TGTGCCAGCAGACCCGACACGGGCGTTAACTATGGCTACACCTTC
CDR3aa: CASRPDTGVNYGYTF

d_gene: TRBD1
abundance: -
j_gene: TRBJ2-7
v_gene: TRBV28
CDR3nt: TGTGCCATCAGAAGGACAGGAACCTACGAGCAGTACTTC
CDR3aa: CAIRRTGTYEQYF

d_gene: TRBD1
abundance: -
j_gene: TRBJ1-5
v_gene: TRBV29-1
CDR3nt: TGCAGCGTTCGAACAGGGGCTAATCAGCCCCAGCATTTT
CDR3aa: CSVRTGANQPQHF

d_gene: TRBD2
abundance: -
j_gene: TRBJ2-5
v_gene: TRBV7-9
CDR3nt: TGTGCCAGCAGCCCCCGCGGGAGAGGTGAAGAGACCCAGTACTTC
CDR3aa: CASSPRGRGEETQYF

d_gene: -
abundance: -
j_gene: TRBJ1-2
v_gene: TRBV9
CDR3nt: TGTGCCAGCAGCCTGTCGCCATTTTTTAACTATGGCTACACCTTC
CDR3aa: CASSLSPFFNYGYTF

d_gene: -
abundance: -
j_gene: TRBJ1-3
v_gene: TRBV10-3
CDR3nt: TGTGCCATCAGTAGGACTGCTGTCTCTGGAAACACCATATATTTT
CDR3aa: CAISRTAVSGNTIYF

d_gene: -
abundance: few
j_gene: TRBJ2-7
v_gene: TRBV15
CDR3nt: TGTGCCACCAGCCACCCGACAGATTCCTACGAGCAGTACTTC
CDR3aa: CATSHPTDSYEQYF

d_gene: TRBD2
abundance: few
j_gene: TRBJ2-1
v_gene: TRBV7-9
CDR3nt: TGTGCCAGCAGCTTGGCGGCTGGGACTAAGTACAATGAGCAGTTCTTC
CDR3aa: CASSLAAGTKYNEQFF

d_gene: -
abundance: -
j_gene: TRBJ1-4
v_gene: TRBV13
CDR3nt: TGTGCCAGCAGCCCCAGGGGAAATGAAAAACTGTTTTTT
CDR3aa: CASSPRGNEKLFF

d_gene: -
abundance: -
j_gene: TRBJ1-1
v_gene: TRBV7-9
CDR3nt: TGTGCCAGCAGCTCCACAGTGGGGACTGAAGCTTTCTTT
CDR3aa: CASSSTVGTEAFF